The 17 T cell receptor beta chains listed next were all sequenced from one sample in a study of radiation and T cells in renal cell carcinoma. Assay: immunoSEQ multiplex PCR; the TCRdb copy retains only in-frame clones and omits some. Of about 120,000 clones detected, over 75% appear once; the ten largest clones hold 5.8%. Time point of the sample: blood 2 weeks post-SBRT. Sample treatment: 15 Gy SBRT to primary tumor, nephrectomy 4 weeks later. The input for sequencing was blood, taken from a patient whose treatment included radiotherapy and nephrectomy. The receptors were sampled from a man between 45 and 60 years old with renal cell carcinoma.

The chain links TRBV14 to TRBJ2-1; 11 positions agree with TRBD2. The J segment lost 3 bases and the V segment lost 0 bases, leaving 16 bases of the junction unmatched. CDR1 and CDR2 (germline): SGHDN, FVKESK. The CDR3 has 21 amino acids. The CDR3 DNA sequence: TGTGCCAGCAGCCAAGACCGGAGGCTAGCGGGAGGCATTGGGGACTACAATGAGCAGTTCTTC. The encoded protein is CASSQDRRLAGGIGDYNEQFF.

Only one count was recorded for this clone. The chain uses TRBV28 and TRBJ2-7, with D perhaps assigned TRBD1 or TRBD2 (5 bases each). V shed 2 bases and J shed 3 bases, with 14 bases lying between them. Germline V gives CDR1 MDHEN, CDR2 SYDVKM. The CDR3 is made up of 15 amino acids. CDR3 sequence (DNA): TGTGCCAGCAGTTTAGGGTTGGGACGGGTCTACGAGCAGTACTTC. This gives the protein CASSLGLGRVYEQYF. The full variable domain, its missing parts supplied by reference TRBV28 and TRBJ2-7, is DVKVTQSSRYLVKRTGEKVFLECVQDMDHENMFWYRQDPGLGLRLIYFSYDVKMKEKGDIPEGYSVSREKKERFSLILESASTNQTSMYLCASSLGLGRVYEQYFGPGTRLTVT.

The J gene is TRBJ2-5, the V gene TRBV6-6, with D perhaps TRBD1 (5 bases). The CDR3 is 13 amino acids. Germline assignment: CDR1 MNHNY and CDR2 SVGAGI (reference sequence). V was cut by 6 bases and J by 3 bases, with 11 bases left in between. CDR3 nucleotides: TGTGCCAGCAGGATTGGGGCAAAAGAGACCCAGTACTTC. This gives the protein CASRIGAKETQYF.

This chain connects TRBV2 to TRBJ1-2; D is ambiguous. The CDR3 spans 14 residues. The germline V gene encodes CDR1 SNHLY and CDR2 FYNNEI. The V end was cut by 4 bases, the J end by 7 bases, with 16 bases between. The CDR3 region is CASSVEAEYGGYTF. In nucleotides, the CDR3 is TGTGCCAGCAGTGTGGAGGCGGAGTACGGTGGCTACACCTTC.

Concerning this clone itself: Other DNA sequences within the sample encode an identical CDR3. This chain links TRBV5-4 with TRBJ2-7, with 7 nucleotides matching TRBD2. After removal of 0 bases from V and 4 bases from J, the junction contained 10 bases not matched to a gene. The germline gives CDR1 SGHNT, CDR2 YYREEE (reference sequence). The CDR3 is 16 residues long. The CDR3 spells CASSLDPGGSAYEQYF. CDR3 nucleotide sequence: TGTGCCAGCAGCTTGGATCCGGGCGGGAGCGCGTACGAGCAGTACTTC.

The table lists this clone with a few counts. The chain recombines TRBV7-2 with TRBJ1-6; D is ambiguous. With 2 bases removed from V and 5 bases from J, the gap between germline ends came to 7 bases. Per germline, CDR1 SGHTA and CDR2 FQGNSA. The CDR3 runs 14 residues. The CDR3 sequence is CASSLSTHNSPLHF. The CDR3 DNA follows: TGTGCCAGCAGCTTAAGCACCCATAATTCACCCCTCCACTTT.

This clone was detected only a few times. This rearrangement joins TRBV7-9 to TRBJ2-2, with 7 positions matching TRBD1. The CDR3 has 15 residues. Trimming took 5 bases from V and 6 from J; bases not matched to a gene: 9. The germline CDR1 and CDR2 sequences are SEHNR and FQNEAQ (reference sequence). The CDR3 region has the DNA TGTGCCAGCAGCAAAGGGGGCCCCGGCCCCGGGGAGCTGTTTTTT. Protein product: CASSKGGPGPGELFF.

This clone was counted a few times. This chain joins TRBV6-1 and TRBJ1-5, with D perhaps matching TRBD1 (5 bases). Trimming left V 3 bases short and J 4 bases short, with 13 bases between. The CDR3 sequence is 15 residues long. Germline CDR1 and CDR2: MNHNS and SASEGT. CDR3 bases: TGTGCCAGCAGTGATCTCCCGGAGGGGAATCAGCCCCAGCATTTT. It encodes CASSDLPEGNQPQHF.

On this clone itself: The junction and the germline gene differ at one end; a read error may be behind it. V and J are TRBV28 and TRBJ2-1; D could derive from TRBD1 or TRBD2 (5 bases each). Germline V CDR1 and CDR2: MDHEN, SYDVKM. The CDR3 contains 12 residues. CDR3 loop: CASRLNWDGLIF. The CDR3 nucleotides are TGTGCCAGCAGGCTGAACTGGGACGGACTCATCTTC.

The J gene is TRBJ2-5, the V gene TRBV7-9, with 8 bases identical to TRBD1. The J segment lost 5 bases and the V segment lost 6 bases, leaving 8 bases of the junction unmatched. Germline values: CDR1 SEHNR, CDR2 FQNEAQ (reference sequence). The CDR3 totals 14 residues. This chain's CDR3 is CASSSQGVEETQYF. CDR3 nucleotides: TGTGCCAGCAGTTCACAGGGGGTTGAGGAGACCCAGTACTTC.

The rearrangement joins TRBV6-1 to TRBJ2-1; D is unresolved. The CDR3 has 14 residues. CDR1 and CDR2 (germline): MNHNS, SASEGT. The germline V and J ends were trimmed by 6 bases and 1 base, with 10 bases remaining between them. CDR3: CASREFSSYNEQFF. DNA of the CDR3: TGTGCCAGCAGGGAATTTAGTTCCTACAATGAGCAGTTCTTC.

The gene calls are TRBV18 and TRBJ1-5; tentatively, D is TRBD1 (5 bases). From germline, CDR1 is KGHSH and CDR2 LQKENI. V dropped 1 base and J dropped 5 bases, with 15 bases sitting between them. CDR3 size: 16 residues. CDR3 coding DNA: TGTGCCAGCTCACCACGAGAAGGGTGGGGGTATCAGCCCCAGCATTTT. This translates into CASSPREGWGYQPQHF.

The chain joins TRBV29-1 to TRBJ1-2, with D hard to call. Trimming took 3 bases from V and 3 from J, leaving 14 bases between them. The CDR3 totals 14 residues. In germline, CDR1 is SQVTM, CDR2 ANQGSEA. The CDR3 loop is CSVDGVPGDYGYTF. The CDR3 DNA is TGCAGCGTTGATGGGGTCCCCGGGGACTATGGCTACACCTTC.

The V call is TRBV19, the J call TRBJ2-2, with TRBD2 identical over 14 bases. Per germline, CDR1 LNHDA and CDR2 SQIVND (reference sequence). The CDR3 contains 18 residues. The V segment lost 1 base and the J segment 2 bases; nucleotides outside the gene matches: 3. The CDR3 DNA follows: TGTGCCAGTAGTATAGGACTAGCGGGGGGGCTTAACACCGGGGAGCTGTTTTTT. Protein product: CASSIGLAGGLNTGELFF.

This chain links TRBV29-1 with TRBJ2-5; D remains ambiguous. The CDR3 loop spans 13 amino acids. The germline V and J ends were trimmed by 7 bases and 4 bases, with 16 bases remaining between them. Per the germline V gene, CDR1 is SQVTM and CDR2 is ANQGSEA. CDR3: CSGTLGKGETQYF. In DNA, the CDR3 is TGCAGCGGAACTTTGGGCAAAGGAGAGACCCAGTACTTC.

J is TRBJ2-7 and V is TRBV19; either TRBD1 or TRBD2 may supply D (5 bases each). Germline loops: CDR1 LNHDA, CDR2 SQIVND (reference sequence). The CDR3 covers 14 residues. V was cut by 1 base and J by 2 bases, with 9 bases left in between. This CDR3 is CASSIGRGAYEQYF. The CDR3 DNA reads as TGTGCCAGTAGTATAGGTAGAGGGGCCTACGAGCAGTACTTC.

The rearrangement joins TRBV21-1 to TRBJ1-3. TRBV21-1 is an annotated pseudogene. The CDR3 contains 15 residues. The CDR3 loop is CASSKGLKGANTIYF. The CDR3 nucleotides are TGTGCCAGCAGCAAAGGGCTCAAGGGCGCAAACACCATATATTTT.